This T cell receptor beta chain was profiled in a study of tumor-infiltrating lymphocytes in primary liver carcinoma. Germline CDR1 and CDR2: SGHDN and FVKESK. The CDR3 has 17 amino acids. The trim removed 3 bases at V and 5 bases at J, leaving 14 bases unmatched. Total RNA and DNA came together from approximately 20-30 mg of bulk tissue without cell sorting. The authors made TCR beta cDNA from 500 to 600 ng total RNA with a constant-region primer. Three nested multiplex PCR rounds of slightly modified ARM-PCR generated TCR beta libraries. The first two PCR rounds, approximately 10 cycles each, used TRBV1-TRBV30 forward primers and a C-beta reverse primer. TCRdb passed the multiplex PCR reads through MiXCR, listing each CDR3 protein once. The sample shows 40,000 or so distinct CDR3 sequences, roughly 80% of them seen only once.

Sequenced material: tumor-adjacent normal liver tissue. V is TRBV14 and J is TRBJ2-7; TRBD2 aligns across 9 bases. The sequence came from a man aged 40-49 years with primary liver carcinoma and hepatitis B virus infection. CDR3 sequence reads: CASSHNPPGLAGDEQYF. In DNA form, the CDR3 reads TGTGCCAGCAGCCACAATCCACCGGGACTAGCTGGCGACGAGCAGTACTTC. Based on the CDR3 plus reference TRBV14 and TRBJ2-7, the full variable domain is EAGVTQFPSHSVIEKGQTVTLRCDPISGHDNLYWYRRVMGKEIKFLLHFVKESKQDESGMPNNRFLAERTGGTYSTLKVQPAELEDSGVYFCASSHNPPGLAGDEQYFGPGTRLTVT.